This T cell receptor (beta chain) was documented in a study of blood T cells in healthy people across ages (dated by TCRdb to between 2014 and 2016). Some background on the complete study: In model experiments, roughly one uniquely barcoded TCR beta cDNA molecule per two T cells was captured by template switching. The study measured age-related changes in TCR beta repertoire diversity using deep sequencing normalized with unique cDNA molecular identifiers. The donors were divided into four age groups: young (average around 15 years), middle-aged (about 40), aged (approximately 64) and long-lived (around 87). To avoid experimental bias, donors of different ages were randomly spread across the sequencing lanes. For two donors (one aged 18 to 30 and one aged 80 or older), the study analyzed two additional independent replicas of 1 million unique cDNA reads from the same blood draw. General study outcomes and caveats: The long-lived group showed more naive CD4+ T cells, fewer expanded clones and increased TCR diversity than the aged group, suggesting age selection. Because profiling used bulk unsorted PBMCs, naive and antigen-experienced compartments could not be compared conclusively. Because the CMV infection status of the donors was unknown, age-related changes in expanded clonotypes may potentially have been confounded. As age increased, observed TCR beta diversity per million T cells dropped in a roughly linear way, and a significant reduction was already evident by age approximately 40. The percentage of naive T cells measured by flow cytometry correlated strongly with observed TCR beta diversity. Total diversity estimates from one million sequenced T cells were considered lower bounds and underestimates.

V is pruned by 9 bases and J by 8 bases, leaving 10 bases of the junction without a gene match. The CDR3 starts with the cysteine, ends with the phenylalanine, and has 14 residues. Just CDR3 DNA is preserved here, 42 bases in frame from base 1. The method behind the library was 5' RACE. Sequencing took place on an Illumina HiSeq 2500. A second about 7 to 11 cycle PCR used a sample-barcoded 5' primer and a J-beta primer mix. A unique molecular identifier was introduced onto each TCR beta cDNA molecule by a template-switch 5' adaptor carrying 12 random nucleotides. Each sample yielded at least 3 million CDR3-containing paired-end reads. The Mint cDNA synthesis kit, primed by a TRBC-specific oligonucleotide, was used to synthesize first-strand cDNA from all RNA. Following uracil-DNA glycosylase treatment, a first 18-cycle PCR with universal primers M1SS and BC2_uni_R was performed on all cDNA. Per the original workflow: For normalization, 1 million high-quality reads, each with a distinct molecular identifier, were randomly selected from each sample. Instead of being binned into consensus sequences, reads that shared molecular identifiers were thrown out. CDR3 identification, clonotype clustering and error correction used MiTCR with a Q25 quality threshold and the strictest error-elimination algorithm. A nonparametric unseen species model with Euler transformation was used to estimate a lower bound on total TCR beta diversity. The public reads were run again by TCRdb, first through fastp at Q25 and then through MiXCR, and only productive beta chains were kept. Duplicate CDR3 protein sequences are folded into a single record with the most common DNA and genes. It is TCRdb's table, rather than the study itself, that gives the V and J calls and clone size. The sample records about 1,000,000 distinct CDR3 sequences, under 55% of which are singletons. The ten biggest clones cover about 19% of the sample.

The approximately 40 donors, aged 6 to 90 years, were systemically healthy Caucasian individuals from Russia. Approximately 9 milliliters of peripheral blood were collected from each donor into EDTA-treated Vacutainer tubes. Ficoll-Paque density-gradient centrifugation was used to isolate PBMCs, with at least 6.5 million per sample. Total RNA, at least 6 micrograms per sample, was extracted from PBMCs with Trizol reagent. For every donor, flow cytometry on a PBMC aliquot measured the percentage of naive CD45RAhigh/CD27high T cells. As to this clonotype: Its antigen is still unknown. The record has no base qualities; no much larger clone is one base away.

This TCR came from a woman aged 60 to 75 in good health. The sample consisted of blood. This receptor chain uses TRBV12-3 or TRBV12-4 and TRBJ2-3, and TRBD2 matches 11 of the central bases. CDR3 region: CARSLLAGAGTQYF. Here is the DNA: TGTGCCAGGAGTCTACTAGCGGGAGCCGGTACGCAGTATTTT.